These 11 T cell receptor beta chains came from one sample sequenced in a study of blood T cell repertoires in COVID-19. TCRdb's table, derived via immunoSEQ multiplex PCR, lists solely in-frame clones and lacks some. The sample contains 30,000 or so clones, about 86% of which appear only once. Source material: peripheral blood. Receptors originate from a human donor with active COVID-19. The donor label of this sample is uncertain.

In DNA, the CDR3 is TGTGCCAGCCGACCTGGGAGATCTAATGGCTACACCTTC. Amino acids: CASRPGRSNGYTF. The chain recombines TRBV28 with TRBJ1-2; D uncertain. V gave up 8 bases and J gave up 6 bases, with 16 bases separating them. This CDR3 spans 13 amino acids. Germline CDR1 MDHEN, CDR2 SYDVKM.

The chain recombines TRBV29-1 with TRBJ2-7; 7 nucleotides line up with TRBD1. V dropped 1 base and J dropped 2; count of bases not matched to a gene: 2. CDR3 length: 13 residues. The V gene's germline CDR1 is SQVTM and CDR2 ANQGSEA. CDR3 DNA sequence: TGCAGCGTTGAAGGGCAGGGGGCCTACGAGCAGTACTTC. Protein: CSVEGQGAYEQYF.

The rearrangement links TRBV6-1 to TRBJ1-4; a weak D match, TRBD1 (6 bases). Deletions cut 4 bases from V and 3 bases from J, with 24 bases between. Germline V CDR1 and CDR2: MNHNS, SASEGT. This CDR3 contains 19 residues. The CDR3 loop reads CASSADSVWGHNSNEKLFF. CDR3 nucleotides: TGTGCCAGCAGTGCCGATTCAGTCTGGGGGCATAATTCTAATGAAAAACTGTTTTTT.

This chain joins TRBV3-1 (or the pseudogene TRBV3-2) and TRBJ1-5, with 10 bases matching TRBD1. V lost 3 bases and J lost 4; bases outside the gene matches: 3. Germline V lookup: CDR1 LGHDT, CDR2 YNNKEL (reference sequence). This CDR3 spans 15 amino acids. CDR3 nucleotides: TGTGCCAGCAGCCAGGGACAGGGGCCTAATCAGCCCCAGCATTTT. The encoded protein is CASSQGQGPNQPQHF.

The CDR3 sequence: CASSAVTGPAVHGYTF. Here the CDR3 DNA reads TGTGCCAGCAGTGCCGTGACAGGCCCTGCGGTACATGGCTACACCTTC. V is TRBV27 and J is TRBJ1-2; D may be TRBD1 (6 bases). The CDR3 extends over 16 amino acids. Germline V gene lookup returns CDR1 MNHEY and CDR2 SMNVEV (reference sequence). V was cut by 5 bases and J by 6 bases, with 22 bases left in between.

The rearrangement joins TRBV6-5 to TRBJ1-2; D gene ambiguous. Between the trimmed V and J ends, which lost 6 bases and 0 bases, there was a span of 5 bases. Germline loops: CDR1 MNHEY, CDR2 SVGAGI. The CDR3 is 12 residues long. This CDR3 is CASRRANYGYTF. CDR3 DNA sequence: TGTGCCAGCAGACGGGCTAACTATGGCTACACCTTC.

The CDR3 coding sequence is TGTGCCAGCAGCAAATCCCAGATCCCAAGACAGGGTGGGGATAGCAATCAGCCCCAGCATTTT. Translating it yields CASSKSQIPRQGGDSNQPQHF. V is TRBV21-1 and J is TRBJ1-5; TRBD1 is taken as the D call from the table, unchecked against the DNA. TRBV21-1 is annotated as a pseudogene. The CDR3 loop spans 21 amino acids.

The chain is built from TRBV3-1 (or the pseudogene TRBV3-2) and TRBJ2-1, with unresolved D. The V gene's germline CDR1 is LGHDT and CDR2 YNNKEL (reference sequence). This CDR3 has 11 amino acids. Trimming removed 2 bases at V and 8 bases at J, with 4 bases between. The CDR3 sequence: CASSQSYEQFF. For the CDR3, the DNA is TGTGCCAGCAGCCAATCATATGAGCAGTTCTTC.

This chain joins TRBV24-1 and TRBJ1-6; TRBD1 is a possible D gene (6 bases). Germline V CDR1 and CDR2: KGHDR, SFDVKD. The CDR3 covers 18 residues. V shed 4 bases and J shed 0 bases, with 15 bases lying between them. CDR3 DNA sequence: TGTGCCACCAGTGAACGGGGGGGGCGCAGCTCCTATAATTCACCCCTCCACTTT. This encodes CATSERGGRSSYNSPLHF.

Here the CDR3 reads CARSLFLAGVQWYNEQFF. In DNA form, the CDR3 reads TGTGCCAGAAGCTTGTTTCTAGCGGGAGTTCAGTGGTACAATGAGCAGTTCTTC. The chain joins TRBV5-3 to TRBJ2-1; TRBD2 aligns across 10 bases. TRBV5-3 is designated an ORF whose function remains uncertain. Trimming cost V 1 base and J 4 bases; bases outside gene matches: 11. The CDR3 is 18 amino acids.

J is TRBJ2-5 and V is TRBV5-5, with 10 bases lining up with TRBD2. Germline CDR1 is SGHKS and CDR2 is YYEKEE (reference sequence). This CDR3 has 14 residues. V shed 6 bases, J shed 5 bases, and the junction held 7 bases outside the gene matches. The CDR3 here is CASIRTSGLETQYF. As DNA, the CDR3 is TGTGCCAGCATAAGGACTAGCGGTCTTGAGACCCAGTACTTC.